This TCR beta chain was identified during a study of blood T cells in healthy people across ages. For the second PCR, which ran for about 6 to 11 cycles, a sample-barcoded 5' primer and a J-beta primer mix were used. TCRdb processed the 5' RACE reads anew with MiXCR; each CDR3 protein has one entry. The sample includes around 1,000,000 distinct CDR3 sequences, about 25% seen only once; the top ten take around 0.75%. This clonotype has a handful of counts. The CDR3 totals 16 residues. Trimming stripped 1 base from V and 0 bases from J, with 10 bases between. These records were also assigned to another study, of T cells of mothers and their children. From that paper: Donation involved a few healthy Caucasian mothers and the six children that they had. Once extracted, all RNA went into cDNA synthesis at around 1.6 ug per 15 ul. Across the analysis, no persistent microchimeric T cell clones were detected.

The clonotype was recovered from a girl aged 2-10 years in good health. Material: blood. This chain connects TRBV12-3 or TRBV12-4 to TRBJ2-1; a possible D gene is TRBD1 (5 bases). Here the CDR3 DNA reads TGTGCCAGCAGTTTAGTGGGGCTCAGCTCCTACAATGAGCAGTTCTTC. Protein: CASSLVGLSSYNEQFF.